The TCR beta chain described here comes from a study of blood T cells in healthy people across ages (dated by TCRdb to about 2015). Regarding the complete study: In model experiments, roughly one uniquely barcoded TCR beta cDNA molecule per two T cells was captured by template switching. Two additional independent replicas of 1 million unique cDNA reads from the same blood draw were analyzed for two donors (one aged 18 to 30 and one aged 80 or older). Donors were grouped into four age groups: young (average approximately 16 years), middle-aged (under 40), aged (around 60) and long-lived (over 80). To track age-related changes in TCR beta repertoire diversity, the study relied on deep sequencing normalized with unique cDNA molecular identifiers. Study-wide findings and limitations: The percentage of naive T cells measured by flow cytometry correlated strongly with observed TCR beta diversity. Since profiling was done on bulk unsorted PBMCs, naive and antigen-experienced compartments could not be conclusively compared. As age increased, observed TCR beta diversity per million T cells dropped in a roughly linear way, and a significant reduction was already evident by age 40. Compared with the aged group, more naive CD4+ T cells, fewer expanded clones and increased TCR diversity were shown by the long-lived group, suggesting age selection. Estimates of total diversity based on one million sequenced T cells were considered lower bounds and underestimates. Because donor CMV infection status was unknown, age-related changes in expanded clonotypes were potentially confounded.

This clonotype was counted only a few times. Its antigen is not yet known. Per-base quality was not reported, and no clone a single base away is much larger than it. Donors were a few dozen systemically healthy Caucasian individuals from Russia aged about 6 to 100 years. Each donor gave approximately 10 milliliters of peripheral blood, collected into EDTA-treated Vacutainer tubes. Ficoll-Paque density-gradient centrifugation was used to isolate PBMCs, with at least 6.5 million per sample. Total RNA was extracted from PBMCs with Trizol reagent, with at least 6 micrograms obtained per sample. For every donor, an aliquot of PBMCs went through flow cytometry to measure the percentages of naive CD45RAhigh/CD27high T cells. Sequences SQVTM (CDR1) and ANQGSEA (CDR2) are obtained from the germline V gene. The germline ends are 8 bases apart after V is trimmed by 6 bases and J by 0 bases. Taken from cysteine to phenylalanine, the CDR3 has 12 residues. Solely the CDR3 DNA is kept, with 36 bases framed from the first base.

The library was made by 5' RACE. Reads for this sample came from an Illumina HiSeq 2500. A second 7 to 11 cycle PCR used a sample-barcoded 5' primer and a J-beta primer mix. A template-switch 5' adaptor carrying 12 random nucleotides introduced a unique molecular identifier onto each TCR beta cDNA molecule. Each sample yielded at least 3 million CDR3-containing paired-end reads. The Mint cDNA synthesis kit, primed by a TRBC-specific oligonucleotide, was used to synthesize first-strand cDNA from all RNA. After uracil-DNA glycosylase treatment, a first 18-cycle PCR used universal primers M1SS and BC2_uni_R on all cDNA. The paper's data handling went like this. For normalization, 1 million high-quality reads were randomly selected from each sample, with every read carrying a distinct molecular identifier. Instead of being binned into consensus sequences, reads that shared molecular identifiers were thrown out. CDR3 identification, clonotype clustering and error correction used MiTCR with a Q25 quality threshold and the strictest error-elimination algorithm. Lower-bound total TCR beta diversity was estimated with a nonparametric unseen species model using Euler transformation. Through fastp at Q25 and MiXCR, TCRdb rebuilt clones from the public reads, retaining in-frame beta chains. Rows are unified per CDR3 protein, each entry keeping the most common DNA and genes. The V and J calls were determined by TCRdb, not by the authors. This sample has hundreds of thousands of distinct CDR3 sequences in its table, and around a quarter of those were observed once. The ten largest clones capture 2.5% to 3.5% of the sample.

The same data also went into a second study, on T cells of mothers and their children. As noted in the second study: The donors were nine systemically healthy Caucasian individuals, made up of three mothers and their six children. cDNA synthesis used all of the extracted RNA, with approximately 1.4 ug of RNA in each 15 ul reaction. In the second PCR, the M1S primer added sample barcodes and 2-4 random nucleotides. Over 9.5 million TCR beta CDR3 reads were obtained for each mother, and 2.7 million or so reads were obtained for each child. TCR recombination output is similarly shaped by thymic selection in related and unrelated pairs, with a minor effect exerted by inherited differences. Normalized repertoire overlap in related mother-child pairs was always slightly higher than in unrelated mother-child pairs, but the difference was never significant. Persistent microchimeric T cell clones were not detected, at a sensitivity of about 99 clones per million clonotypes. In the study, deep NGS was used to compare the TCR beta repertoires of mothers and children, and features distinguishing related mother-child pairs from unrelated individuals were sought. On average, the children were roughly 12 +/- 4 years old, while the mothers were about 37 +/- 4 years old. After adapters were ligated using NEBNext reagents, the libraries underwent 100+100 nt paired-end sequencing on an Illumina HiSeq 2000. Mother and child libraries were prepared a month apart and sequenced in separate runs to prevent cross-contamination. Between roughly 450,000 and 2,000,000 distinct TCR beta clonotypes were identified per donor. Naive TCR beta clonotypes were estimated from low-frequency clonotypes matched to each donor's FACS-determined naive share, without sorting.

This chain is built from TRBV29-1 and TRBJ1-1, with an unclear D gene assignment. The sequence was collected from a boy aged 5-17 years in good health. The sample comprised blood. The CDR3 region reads CSVRSMNTEAFF. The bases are TGCAGCGTGAGATCCATGAACACTGAAGCTTTCTTT.